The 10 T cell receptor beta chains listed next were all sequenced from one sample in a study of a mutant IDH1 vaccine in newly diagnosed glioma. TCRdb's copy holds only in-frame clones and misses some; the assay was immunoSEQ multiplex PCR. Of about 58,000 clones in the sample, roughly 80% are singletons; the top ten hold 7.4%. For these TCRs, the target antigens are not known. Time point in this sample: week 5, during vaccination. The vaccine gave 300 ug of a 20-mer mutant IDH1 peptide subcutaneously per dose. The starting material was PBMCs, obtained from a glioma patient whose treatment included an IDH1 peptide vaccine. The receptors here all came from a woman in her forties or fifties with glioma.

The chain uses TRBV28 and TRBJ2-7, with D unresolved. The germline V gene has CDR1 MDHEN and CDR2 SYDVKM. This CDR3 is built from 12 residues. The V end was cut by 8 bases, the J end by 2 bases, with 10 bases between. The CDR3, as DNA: TGTGCCAGCCTTGGACGGACCTACGAGCAGTACTTC. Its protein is CASLGRTYEQYF.

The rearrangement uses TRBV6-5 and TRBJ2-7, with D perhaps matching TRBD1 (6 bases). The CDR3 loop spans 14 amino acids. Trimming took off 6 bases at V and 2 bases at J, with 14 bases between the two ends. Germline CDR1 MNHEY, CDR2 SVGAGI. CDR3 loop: CASSRGGFTYEQYF. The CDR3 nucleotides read TGTGCCAGCAGCCGTGGGGGCTTTACCTACGAGCAGTACTTC.

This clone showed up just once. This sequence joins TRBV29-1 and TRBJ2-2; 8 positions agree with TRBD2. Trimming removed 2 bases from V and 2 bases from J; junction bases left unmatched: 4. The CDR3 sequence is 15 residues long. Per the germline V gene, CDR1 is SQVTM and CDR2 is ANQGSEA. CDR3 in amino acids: CSVESLAGNTGELFF. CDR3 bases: TGCAGCGTTGAATCTCTAGCGGGCAACACCGGGGAGCTGTTTTTT.

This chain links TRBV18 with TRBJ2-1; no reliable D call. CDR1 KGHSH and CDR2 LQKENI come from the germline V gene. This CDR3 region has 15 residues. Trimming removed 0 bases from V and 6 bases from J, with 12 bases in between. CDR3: CASSPPTLGFNEQFF. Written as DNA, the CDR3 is TGTGCCAGCTCACCACCAACTCTGGGTTTCAATGAGCAGTTCTTC.

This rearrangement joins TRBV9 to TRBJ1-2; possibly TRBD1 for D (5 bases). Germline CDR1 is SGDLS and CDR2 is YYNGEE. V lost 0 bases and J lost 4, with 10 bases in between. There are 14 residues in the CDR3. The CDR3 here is CASSVGGQTYGYTF. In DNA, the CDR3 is TGTGCCAGCAGCGTAGGGGGCCAGACCTATGGCTACACCTTC. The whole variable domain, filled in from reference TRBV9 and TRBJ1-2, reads DSGVTQTPKHLITATGQRVTLRCSPRSGDLSVYWYQQSLDQGLQFLIQYYNGEERAKGNILERFSAQQFPDLHSELNLSSLELGDSALYFCASSVGGQTYGYTFGSGTRLTVV.

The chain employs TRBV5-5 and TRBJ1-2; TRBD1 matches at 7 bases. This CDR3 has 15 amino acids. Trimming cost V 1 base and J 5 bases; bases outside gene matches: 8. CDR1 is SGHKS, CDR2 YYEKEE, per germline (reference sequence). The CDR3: CASSLTDRDDYGYTF. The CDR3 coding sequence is TGTGCCAGCAGCTTGACCGACAGGGACGATTATGGCTACACCTTC. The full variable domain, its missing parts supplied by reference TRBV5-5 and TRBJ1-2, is DAGVTQSPTHLIKTRGQQVTLRCSPISGHKSVSWYQQVLGQGPQFIFQYYEKEERGRGNFPDRFSARQFPNYSSELNVNALLLGDSALYLCASSLTDRDDYGYTFGSGTRLTVV.

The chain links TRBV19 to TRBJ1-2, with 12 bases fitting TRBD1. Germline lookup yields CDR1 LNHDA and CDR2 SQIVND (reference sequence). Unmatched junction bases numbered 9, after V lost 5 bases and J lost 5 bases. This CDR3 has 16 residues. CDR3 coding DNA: TGTGCCAGTAGTGCCCCAGGGACAGGGGGCTTGTATGGCTACACCTTC. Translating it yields CASSAPGTGGLYGYTF. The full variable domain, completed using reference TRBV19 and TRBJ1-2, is DGGITQSPKYLFRKEGQNVTLSCEQNLNHDAMYWYRQDPGQGLRLIYYSQIVNDFQKGDIAEGYSVSREKKESFPLTVTSAQKNPTAFYLCASSAPGTGGLYGYTFGSGTRLTVV.

Here the CDR3 reads CASSYRNRVQGQPQHF. The CDR3 bases are TGTGCCAGCAGCTACCGAAACAGGGTTCAGGGTCAGCCCCAGCATTTT. The chain combines TRBV7-8 with TRBJ1-5; a possible D gene is TRBD1 (6 bases). This CDR3 has 16 residues. The V end was cut by 4 bases, the J end by 6 bases, with 19 bases between. Germline V CDR1 and CDR2: SGHVS, FQNEAQ.

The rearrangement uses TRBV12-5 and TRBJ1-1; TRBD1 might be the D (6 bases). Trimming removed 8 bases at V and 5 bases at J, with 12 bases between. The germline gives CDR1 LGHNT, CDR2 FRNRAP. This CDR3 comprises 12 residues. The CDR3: CASRGARTEAFF. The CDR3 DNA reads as TGTGCTAGTCGGGGGGCGCGTACTGAAGCTTTCTTT.

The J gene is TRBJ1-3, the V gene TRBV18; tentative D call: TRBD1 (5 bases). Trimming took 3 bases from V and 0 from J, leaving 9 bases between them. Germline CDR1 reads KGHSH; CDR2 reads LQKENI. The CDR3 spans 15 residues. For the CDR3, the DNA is TGTGCCAGCTCACCCGGGGGGGACTCTGGAAACACCATATATTTT. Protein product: CASSPGGDSGNTIYF.